This T cell receptor beta chain was sequenced for a study of beta chain features in type 1 diabetes (dated by TCRdb to 2016 to 2019). Study-level background: Mean age, gender distribution, total cell number and subset yield were not different between patients and healthy donors. Regulatory and stem cell-like memory subsets were obtained from only 8 patients and roughly 8 healthy donors, while naive and central memory subsets were obtained from all 28 donors. A total of roughly 98,000,000 sorted cells were examined across all samples, and RNA yield correlated strongly with the number of cells per subset. In the study, TCRB repertoires of sorted circulating CD4+ T cell subsets from recently diagnosed type 1 diabetes patients were compared with those of matched healthy donors. Study-wide findings and limitations: Sequencing cDNA rather than genomic DNA could over-represent highly expressing activated cells, although activation and CD3 levels did not differ between groups. At VDJ recombination sites, type 1 diabetes patients had fewer insertions and more deleted nucleotides, which implies abnormalities in thymic rearrangement. PCR may preferentially amplify shorter templates, but because patient and control samples were amplified and corrected together, any resulting skew would affect both groups equally. Naive, central memory and regulatory TCRB repertoires appeared to be more alike among patients than among healthy donors. Type 1 diabetes patients showed a moderate but significant shortening of TCRB CDR3 length in all four CD4+ subsets. Only small numbers of individuals were included in the HLA sub-analyses, which left unresolved whether HLA type had any influence on TCRB rearrangement.

From each donor, a single peripheral blood sample of about 100 mL on average was drawn into heparinised tubes. A BD FACSAria II and a panel including CD45RO, CCR7, CD25, CD127, CD95 and CD27 were used to sort naive, central memory, regulatory and stem cell-like memory CD4+ T cells. A purity above 98% was achieved for all sorted populations. PBMCs were isolated right away by Lymphoprep density gradient centrifugation and were stained directly, without culture. So that batch effects would be minimized, each experiment stained and sorted samples in pairs, pairing one healthy donor with one patient. The entire amount of isolated RNA was reverse transcribed using the High Capacity cDNA Reverse Transcription Kit, so the sequenced TCRB transcripts were expressed ones. Deep immunoSEQ sequencing was performed on naive, central memory and regulatory T cell samples, with an average of about 4 million total reads per sample. After sorted cells were lysed in RLT buffer, RNA was extracted with DNase-treated RNeasy Micro or Mini kits, with the choice depending on cell number. To prevent cross-contamination, every cell subset was processed on its own, while patient and healthy donor samples were processed together. TCRB sequences were amplified from cDNA with the immunoSEQ multiplex PCR, producing 87-bp fragments spanning the CDR3 region. Sequencing of the amplicons was done on the Illumina HiSeq platform. Per the authors' processing: PCR bias was computationally corrected using synthetic template baselines, reads within Hamming distance 2 were collapsed, and singletons that could not be merged were discarded. Reads were aligned against IMGT to assign V, D and J genes, CDR3 length and insertions or deletions at six rearrangement sites. Clonotype counts were normalized to sorted cell number within each subset before computing true diversity and Gini coefficients with the tcR R package. Repertoire sharing was quantified using the overlap coefficient calculated on TCRB nucleotide sequences. TCRdb holds this immuneACCESS table with in-frame rearrangements only. Some clones are missing; in checked studies, unresolved V genes explain under half, and the rest has no known cause. That table supplies the V and J calls and clone size; D and trimming were determined from the DNA. In all, the sample holds approximately 150,000 clones, and about 13% of those were seen once. The ten biggest clones cover 1% to 1.5% of the sample.

By its share of the sample, this clone is medium-sized (0.01 to 0.1%). No antigen is known for it. No clone much larger than this one lies a single base away; base qualities are absent. Sequencing used central memory CD4+ T cells from blood. The sequence was obtained from a man between 18 and 29 years old with type 1 diabetes.

The CDR3 region has the sequence CATRTGESTDTQYF. DNA sequence: TGTGCCACCAGGACAGGGGAATCCACAGATACGCAGTATTTT. The chain links TRBV2 with TRBJ2-3, with 9 bases in between that match TRBD1. V lost 10 bases and J lost 2 bases, and the count of bases not matched to a germline gene is 7. From the cysteine through the phenylalanine, the CDR3 covers 14 amino acids. Only the CDR3 DNA stays, 42 bases, in frame from base 1. For CDR1 and CDR2, the germline V gene lists SNHLY and FYNNEI.